The rows below give T cell receptor beta chains drawn from one sample of a study of regulatory T cells in long-lasting Graves disease. MiXCR, applied by TCRdb to the multiplex PCR reads, yields one record per CDR3 protein. The sample includes 530,000 or so distinct CDR3 sequences, about 13% seen only once; the top ten take about 10%. These data were likewise used in another study, on T cells in Graves' hyperthyroidism and ophthalmopathy.

Sequencing used peripheral blood mononuclear cells (PBMCs), obtained at new diagnosis, from a patient treated with antithyroid drugs. These receptors came from a man aged 30-40 years with Graves disease. The CDR3 runs from the conserved cysteine through the conserved F or W. Each record gives: V gene, D gene, J gene, clone size, CDR3 DNA, CDR3 protein. A D gene is named only where the DNA matches it firmly. Size is stated for part of the rows, as once, few or many counts, or as a class when the clone is expanded.

TRBV11-2	TRBD1	TRBJ2-2	many	TGTGCCAGCAGCCCGGGACAGGGGGCTTTTTACACCGGGGAGCTGTTTTTT	CASSPGQGAFYTGELFF
TRBV5-1	TRBD2	TRBJ2-5	few	TGCGCCAGCGGACTAGCGGGAGGTGGACGAGAGACCCAGTACTTC	CASGLAGGGRETQYF
TRBV9	TRBD2	TRBJ2-1	many	TGTGCCAGCAGCGTTATAGCGGGAGGGCCAGAGCAGTTCTTC	CASSVIAGGPEQFF
TRBV2	-	TRBJ2-1	many	TGTGCCAGCAGTGACCCGGTCTCCTACAATGAGCAGTTCTTC	CASSDPVSYNEQFF
TRBV6-1	TRBD1	TRBJ1-1	few	TGTGCCAGCAGTCAGGGGGCGGACAGCACTCCGAACACTGAAGCTTTCTTT	CASSQGADSTPNTEAFF
TRBV2	-	TRBJ2-7	many	TGTGCCAGCAGGCCCTTGGTTGGAGGCTACGAGCAGTACTTC	CASRPLVGGYEQYF
TRBV24-1	TRBD1	TRBJ1-5	many	TGTGCCACCAGTGACGACAGGGGGAGTCAGCCCCAGCATTTT	CATSDDRGSQPQHF
TRBV25-1	-	TRBJ2-2	many	TGTGCCAGCAGTACAGGCGAGACCGGGGAGCTGTTTTTT	CASSTGETGELFF
TRBV29-1	TRBD1	TRBJ1-1	-	TGCAGCGCCGACAGGGGGGAAGACACTGAAGCTTTCTTT	CSADRGEDTEAFF
TRBV5-1	-	TRBJ2-1	many	TGCGCCAGCAGCTCCAGGGTTCATGGGTCGGATGAGCAGTTCTTC	CASSSRVHGSDEQFF
TRBV2	-	TRBJ1-3	many	TGTGCCAGCAGCTTTTCAGGTGCTTCTGGAAACACCATATATTTT	CASSFSGASGNTIYF
TRBV9	TRBD2	TRBJ2-1	many	TGTGCCAGCAGCGCCGATAGCGGGACCCTCGGTGAGCAGTTCTTC	CASSADSGTLGEQFF